The rows below give T cell receptor beta chains drawn from one sample of a study of cytomegalovirus exposure and HLA in healthy donors. Some clones are missing from TCRdb's copy, which holds only in-frame ones; the method was immunoSEQ multiplex PCR. The sample has about 85,000 clones, about 62% seen once. Material for sequencing was PBMCs. These receptor sequences come from a man aged 25 to 40 in good health and CMV-seronegative. Each CDR3 is given with its conserved first and last residue.

j_gene: TRBJ2-1; v_gene: TRBV5-1; len: 18; CDR3aa: CASSFGTSGSSSYNEQFF
j_gene: TRBJ2-3; v_gene: TRBV28; len: 14; CDR3aa: CASSRDRGTDTQYF
j_gene: TRBJ2-1; v_gene: TRBV9; len: 15; CDR3aa: CASSVVAGGRNEQFF
j_gene: TRBJ2-2; v_gene: TRBV5-6; len: 12; CDR3aa: CASSPTPGELFF
j_gene: TRBJ2-2; v_gene: TRBV5-1; len: 18; CDR3aa: CASSSDPTRQRQPGELFF
j_gene: TRBJ2-1; v_gene: TRBV27; len: 16; CDR3aa: CASSLGQLAGVEEQFF
j_gene: TRBJ1-3; v_gene: TRBV4-1; len: 15; CDR3aa: CASSQLTDNGNTIYF
j_gene: TRBJ1-1; v_gene: TRBV5-1; len: 16; CDR3aa: CASSLNVGQGNTEAFF
j_gene: TRBJ2-3; v_gene: TRBV7-2; len: 14; CDR3aa: CASSLVSGFDTQYF
j_gene: TRBJ2-3; v_gene: TRBV2; len: 15; CDR3aa: CASRADRALRDTQYF
j_gene: TRBJ1-4; v_gene: TRBV7-9; len: 12; CDR3aa: CSSSWTGEKLFF
j_gene: TRBJ2-5; v_gene: TRBV10-3; len: 15; CDR3aa: CAIRSSGGGQETQYF
j_gene: TRBJ2-4; v_gene: TRBV30; len: 13; CDR3aa: CAWSPGTLGLQYF
j_gene: TRBJ1-4; v_gene: TRBV19; len: 10; CDR3aa: CATFKGKLFF
j_gene: TRBJ1-2; v_gene: TRBV6-1; len: 11; CDR3aa: CASSAGKGYTF
j_gene: TRBJ1-1; v_gene: TRBV7-9; len: 13; CDR3aa: CASSSQGDTEAFF
j_gene: TRBJ1-5; v_gene: TRBV4-2; len: 16; CDR3aa: CASSLQGGTGGQPQHF
j_gene: TRBJ2-1; v_gene: TRBV4-3; len: 17; CDR3aa: CASSQVHWGDDYNEQFF
j_gene: TRBJ2-2; v_gene: TRBV5-6; len: 14; CDR3aa: CASSLGAGTGELFF
j_gene: TRBJ2-7; v_gene: TRBV14; len: 15; CDR3aa: CASSRTGGSSHEQYF
j_gene: TRBJ1-1; v_gene: TRBV5-4; len: 17; CDR3aa: CASSLYSSGEMITEAFF
j_gene: TRBJ1-2; v_gene: TRBV4-1; len: 16; CDR3aa: CASSQPRQGIGYGYTF
j_gene: TRBJ2-7; v_gene: TRBV5-8; len: 18; CDR3aa: CASSSNEQGDLEINEQYF
j_gene: TRBJ2-5; v_gene: TRBV10-3; len: 14; CDR3aa: CAITEDRGKETQYF
j_gene: TRBJ2-7; v_gene: TRBV7-6; len: 14; CDR3aa: CASSSDRFSYEQYF
j_gene: TRBJ1-5; v_gene: TRBV2; len: 15; CDR3aa: CASSWDNQSNQPQHF
j_gene: TRBJ2-2; v_gene: TRBV30; len: 14; CDR3aa: CAWRGRIDTGELFF
j_gene: TRBJ2-3; v_gene: TRBV28; len: 20; CDR3aa: CASSLGERGLAGAGTDTQYF
j_gene: TRBJ1-1; v_gene: TRBV4-2; len: 15; CDR3aa: CASSQEGSMNTEAFF
j_gene: TRBJ1-4; v_gene: TRBV25-1; len: 16; CDR3aa: CASSDQEDSINEKLFF